These 26 T cell receptor beta chains came from one sample sequenced in a study of spatial heterogeneity in lung cancer (dated by TCRdb to 2018 to 2020). The research as a whole found: The number of expanded intratumoral alpha and beta TCRs correlated with the tumor nonsynonymous mutation count.

The library was prepared using 5' RACE. This sample was sequenced with a NextSeq 500. TCRdb's own reprocessing of the public reads used fastp at Q25 and MiXCR and kept productive beta chains. Duplicate CDR3 protein sequences are folded into a single record with the most common DNA and genes. This sample comprises 100,000 to 110,000 distinct CDR3 sequences, under 4.5% of them detected only once. The ten largest account for roughly 20% of the sample. The antigens of these receptors remain unknown. The sample's time point label is to be understood as: sample taken at primary tumor resection. The specimen comprised lung tumor tissue, sampled at surgery. These receptor sequences come from a male donor with early-stage non-small cell lung cancer.

The sample holds many counts of this clonotype. V usage is TRBV7-2 and J usage is TRBJ2-3, with TRBD2 as a possible D gene (5 bases). The CDR3 is made up of 16 amino acids. V shed 5 bases and J shed 2 bases, with 17 bases lying between them. Germline CDR1 is SGHTA and CDR2 is FQGNSA. The CDR3 coding sequence is TGTGCCAGCAGCAACGGACTTTCCAGCTCCACAGATACGCAGTATTTT. This encodes CASSNGLSSSTDTQYF.

Ten or more counts support this clonotype. The genes are TRBV29-1 and TRBJ2-7; D unclear. Trimming removed 3 bases from V and 2 bases from J, with 17 bases in between. Germline loops: CDR1 SQVTM, CDR2 ANQGSEA. The CDR3 length is 15 residues. The DNA of the CDR3 is TGCAGCGTTGAGTGGGCGGAAAAGTCCCCCTACGAGCAGTACTTC. It is translated as CSVEWAEKSPYEQYF.

The chain carries TRBV2 and TRBJ1-1; a possible D gene is TRBD1 (6 bases). This CDR3 contains 11 residues. Trimming pared 7 bases from V and 8 bases from J, leaving 11 bases between. Per germline, CDR1 SNHLY and CDR2 FYNNEI. CDR3 amino acids: CASTRGAEAFF. CDR3 coding DNA: TGTGCCAGCACCCGGGGGGCGGAAGCTTTCTTT.

This clonotype was observed many times. The chain has TRBV2 and TRBJ2-3; D unresolved. There are 12 residues in the CDR3. Per the germline V gene, CDR1 is SNHLY and CDR2 is FYNNEI. Trimming took 5 bases from V and 6 from J, leaving 9 bases between them. CDR3 nucleotide sequence: TGTGCCAGCAGTCCTGACCCCGATACGCAGTATTTT. Translating it yields CASSPDPDTQYF.

This clonotype was found many times. The rearrangement uses TRBV20-1 and TRBJ1-2; no firm D call. The CDR3 has 13 residues. The germline gives CDR1 DFQATT, CDR2 SNEGSKA (reference sequence). Trimming took 0 bases from V and 0 from J, leaving 5 bases between them. The CDR3 region has the DNA TGCAGTGCTAGAGATCCAACTAACTATGGCTACACCTTC. This gives the protein CSARDPTNYGYTF.

The table lists this clonotype with many counts. The chain is built from TRBV2 and TRBJ2-7, with D perhaps matching TRBD1 or TRBD2 (5 bases each). CDR1 and CDR2 from the germline V gene are SNHLY and FYNNEI. V was pared by 6 bases and J by 0 bases, with 21 bases between. The CDR3 sequence is 17 residues long. CDR3 DNA: TGTGCCAGCAGGGCCGTGGGGCTAGCCGTTCGCTCCTACGAGCAGTACTTC. It codes for CASRAVGLAVRSYEQYF.

Many counts were recorded for this clonotype. The rearrangement joins TRBV7-8 to TRBJ1-3, with 9 positions matching TRBD1. CDR1 and CDR2 from the germline V gene are SGHVS and FQNEAQ. This CDR3 has 14 amino acids. With V trimmed by 4 bases and J by 6 bases, 4 bases remained unmatched. This CDR3 reads CASSSNRGLNTIYF. In DNA form, the CDR3 reads TGTGCCAGCAGCTCTAACAGGGGGCTAAACACCATATATTTT.

Notes on this clonotype: A much larger clone lies one base from this, so it may be a read error. The chain combines TRBV6-6 with TRBJ2-7, with 8 bases identical to TRBD2. V shed 5 bases and J 6 bases; nucleotides not matched to a gene: 12. The germline gives CDR1 MNHNY, CDR2 SVGAGI (reference sequence). The CDR3 sequence is 15 residues long. The CDR3 DNA follows: TGTGCCAGCAGTCTCCGAGGAGCGGGAGCGTCCGAGCAGTACTTC. It translates to CASSLRGAGASEQYF.

This clonotype has a count of ten or more. This sequence joins TRBV4-1 and TRBJ1-2, with a weak D call TRBD1 (6 bases). CDR3 size: 16 residues. Germline-derived CDR1 and CDR2 are MGHRA and YSYEKL. Between the trimmed V and J ends, which lost 3 bases and 0 bases, there was a span of 14 bases. CDR3 protein: CASSHIAGTPNYGYTF. Here the CDR3 DNA reads TGCGCCAGCAGCCATATAGCCGGGACACCTAACTATGGCTACACCTTC.

The sample holds a few counts of this clonotype. J is TRBJ1-6 and V is TRBV6-6, with no clear D. Trimming removed 7 bases at V and 3 bases at J, with 10 bases between. CDR1 is MNHNY, CDR2 SVGAGI, per germline (reference sequence). The CDR3 runs 14 residues. DNA of the CDR3: TGTGCCAGCACCCGTGAGGGCTATAATTCACCCCTCCACTTT. This encodes CASTREGYNSPLHF.

This clonotype was found many times. The rearrangement links TRBV3-1 to TRBJ2-1; the D is unclear. CDR1 is LGHDT and CDR2 is YNNKEL in the germline V gene (reference sequence). V lost 0 bases, J lost 3 bases, and 12 bases lay in between. CDR3 length: 16 residues. The DNA for the CDR3 is TGTGCCAGCAGCCAAGATCCGGGTTACTACTACAATGAGCAGTTCTTC. Translated: CASSQDPGYYYNEQFF.

The genes are TRBV5-8 and TRBJ2-2, with 12 bases identical to TRBD2. Germline CDR1 reads SGHTS; CDR2 reads YDEGEE. The V segment lost 2 bases and the J segment 4 bases; nucleotides outside the gene matches: 6. CDR3 length: 17 amino acids. CDR3 region: CASSLLAGGFGTGELFF. CDR3 in DNA: TGTGCCAGCAGCTTACTAGCGGGAGGCTTTGGCACCGGGGAGCTGTTTTTT.

This clonotype was recorded at least ten times. The gene calls are TRBV20-1 and TRBJ1-2; D ambiguous. The CDR3 has 15 residues. Deletions cut 2 bases from V and 0 bases from J, with 13 bases between. The germline gives CDR1 DFQATT, CDR2 SNEGSKA (reference sequence). This CDR3 reads CSARPFSLANYGYTF. The CDR3 coding sequence is TGCAGTGCTAGACCTTTCAGCCTAGCTAACTATGGCTACACCTTC.

This clonotype was observed many times. CDR3 coding DNA: TGCAGTGCTAGCAGGAGGGTGGGACTAGCGGGAGACGAGCAGTACTTC. This encodes CSASRRVGLAGDEQYF. The chain joins TRBV20-1 to TRBJ2-7; 14 nucleotides line up with TRBD2. The CDR3 consists of 16 residues. V was clipped by 3 bases and J by 5 bases; unmatched bases: 9. From germline, CDR1 is DFQATT and CDR2 SNEGSKA (reference sequence).

There are many counts of this clonotype. V and J are TRBV4-1 and TRBJ2-1; no clear D gene. Per germline, CDR1 MGHRA and CDR2 YSYEKL. The V end was cut by 6 bases, the J end by 2 bases, with 14 bases between. CDR3 size: 15 residues. CDR3 region: CASRAADSTYNEQFF. As DNA, the CDR3 is TGCGCCAGCAGGGCGGCGGATAGTACCTACAATGAGCAGTTCTTC.

In the case of this clonotype: A junction boundary mismatches the germline segment, possibly from a read error. The chain has TRBV5-6 and TRBJ2-3; D unresolved. This CDR3 region has 11 residues. CDR1 and CDR2 from the germline V gene are SGHDT and YYEEEE. The CDR3 DNA sequence: TGTGCCAGCAGCGTCACAGATACGCAGTGTTTT. It yields the protein CASSVTDTQCF. The whole variable domain, remainder taken from reference TRBV5-6 and TRBJ2-3, is DAGVTQSPTHLIKTRGQQVTLRCSPKSGHDTVSWYQQALGQGPQFIFQYYEEEERQRGNFPDRFSGHQFPNYSSELNVNALLLGDSALYLCASSVTDTQCFGPGTRLTVL.

This clonotype was seen ten or more times. The rearrangement uses TRBV29-1 and TRBJ2-5; 7 bases fit TRBD2. The CDR3 has 13 residues. The V and J ends lost 4 bases and 5 bases, in that order; junction bases with no gene match: 7. The germline V gene encodes CDR1 SQVTM and CDR2 ANQGSEA. The CDR3 region is CSVGGRAVETQYF. Written as DNA, the CDR3 is TGCAGCGTTGGTGGGAGGGCTGTTGAGACCCAGTACTTC.

This clonotype was recorded many times. The V gene is TRBV20-1, the J gene TRBJ1-5; D call uncertain. The CDR3 spans 15 residues. With 3 bases removed from V and 6 bases from J, the gap between germline ends came to 18 bases. Germline CDR1 and CDR2: DFQATT and SNEGSKA (reference sequence). CDR3 in amino acids: CSARDGGQAAQPQHF. The CDR3 region has the DNA TGCAGTGCTAGGGACGGTGGGCAGGCGGCTCAGCCCCAGCATTTT.

This clonotype was picked up many times. The chain recombines TRBV12-3 or TRBV12-4 with TRBJ2-3; no clear D. Trimming took off 4 bases at V and 5 bases at J, with 7 bases between the two ends. The CDR3 runs 12 residues. The CDR3 region is CASSSLRDTQYF. CDR3 in DNA: TGTGCCAGCAGTTCGCTTAGAGATACGCAGTATTTT.

This clonotype was recorded many times. DNA for the CDR3: TGTGCCAGCAGGGACAGGGGGCCCCGGCCCCAGCATTTT. Its protein product is CASRDRGPRPQHF. This chain connects TRBV28 to TRBJ1-5; 11 nucleotides agree with TRBD1. The CDR3 has 13 residues. Germline V gene sequence: CDR1 MDHEN, CDR2 SYDVKM. V shed 6 bases and J 9 bases; nucleotides not matched to a gene: 4.

This clonotype has a count of ten or more. J is TRBJ2-7 and V is TRBV20-1, with 9 positions matching TRBD1. Germline trimming cut 3 bases from V and 5 bases from J; bases unmatched to any gene: 8. CDR3 length: 14 residues. From germline, CDR1 is DFQATT and CDR2 SNEGSKA (reference sequence). CDR3 nucleotides: TGCAGTGCTAGGGACCCGGGACAGGGAAACGAGCAGTACTTC. This codes for CSARDPGQGNEQYF.

This clonotype was seen ten or more times. The chain employs TRBV6-5 and TRBJ1-6; D not resolved. This CDR3 comprises 16 residues. V dropped 0 bases and J dropped 0 bases, with 6 bases sitting between them. Germline V gene sequence: CDR1 MNHEY, CDR2 SVGAGI. The CDR3 nucleotides read TGTGCCAGCAGTTACTCGATTAGCTCCTATAATTCACCCCTCCACTTT. Translation gives CASSYSISSYNSPLHF.

Points on this clonotype: This may be a read error, as it is one base from a much larger clone. The chain uses TRBV20-1 and TRBJ2-2; TRBD2 is a possible D gene (5 bases). Germline V gene data show CDR1 as DFQATT and CDR2 as SNEGSKA (reference sequence). V lost 3 bases to trimming and J lost 3 bases, with 23 bases between them. This CDR3 has 18 amino acids. CDR3 nucleotide sequence: TGCAGTGCTAGGGGCTTGGAGCGGAAGGGCCCCCACACCGGGGAGCTGTTTTTT. This codes for CSARGLERKGPHTGELFF.

This clonotype is categorized as medium-sized. The chain employs TRBV7-9 and TRBJ1-6; TRBD1 is a possible D gene (5 bases). This CDR3 has 15 amino acids. Germline V CDR1 and CDR2: SEHNR, FQNEAQ (reference sequence). V was shortened by 1 base and J by 10 bases, with 14 bases between the two germline ends. The CDR3 DNA follows: TGTGCCAGCAGCTTAGTGGGACGGGGAGAGTCACCCCTCCACTTT. It yields the protein CASSLVGRGESPLHF.

A few counts support this clonotype. This chain uses TRBV5-1 with TRBJ1-1, with 7 bases fitting TRBD1. J was trimmed by 4 bases and V by 2 bases; bases with no gene match: 2. Germline V gene sequence: CDR1 SGHRS, CDR2 YFSETQ. This CDR3 contains 13 residues. In DNA form, the CDR3 reads TGCGCCAGCAGCTTTCCAGGGGGCACTGAAGCTTTCTTT. It is translated as CASSFPGGTEAFF.

This clonotype came up many times. J is TRBJ2-2 and V is TRBV6-1; 12 positions match TRBD2. This CDR3 is 18 amino acids long. The ends lost 2 bases at V and 6 bases at J; junction bases unmatched: 10. CDR1 and CDR2 from the germline V gene are MNHNS and SASEGT. In DNA form, the CDR3 reads TGTGCCAGCAGTGAAAGGCTAGCGGGAGGGTTAATGTCCGGGGAGCTGTTTTTT. This encodes CASSERLAGGLMSGELFF.